Listed below are T cell receptor beta chains from one sample, sequenced in a study of Ad26.COV2.S vaccination and SARS-CoV-2 variants. TCRdb keeps only in-frame clones here, not all; method: immunoSEQ multiplex PCR. The sample contains 300,000 to 450,000 clones, 92% of which appear only once. The starting material was peripheral blood, obtained after recovery from COVID-19. The receptors stem from a human donor who had recovered from COVID-19. Each CDR3 is given with its conserved first and last residue. A D gene is named only where the DNA matches it firmly. Where a row states a size, it is once, few, many or the class of an expanded clone; other rows omit it.

v_call: TRBV25-1; clone_size: NA; d_call: NA; cdr3_length: 12; j_call: TRBJ2-2; cdr3_aa: CASSAGAGELFF; cdr3_nt: TGTGCCAGCAGTGCAGGGGCCGGGGAGCTGTTTTTT
v_call: TRBV7-9; clone_size: NA; d_call: NA; cdr3_length: 14; j_call: TRBJ1-2; cdr3_aa: CASSLGTTPGGYTF; cdr3_nt: TGTGCCAGCAGCTTAGGGACAACTCCGGGGGGCTACACCTTC
v_call: TRBV27; clone_size: NA; d_call: NA; cdr3_length: 13; j_call: TRBJ1-1; cdr3_aa: CASSFQGWHEAFF; cdr3_nt: TGTGCCAGCAGTTTCCAGGGGTGGCATGAAGCTTTCTTT
v_call: TRBV4-2; clone_size: few; d_call: TRBD2; cdr3_length: 14; j_call: TRBJ2-5; cdr3_aa: CASSPRTSRETQYF; cdr3_nt: TGTGCCAGCAGCCCCCGGACTAGTCGAGAGACCCAGTACTTC
v_call: TRBV24-1; clone_size: NA; d_call: NA; cdr3_length: 12; j_call: TRBJ2-2; cdr3_aa: CATSDPTGELFF; cdr3_nt: TGTGCCACCAGTGATCCCACCGGGGAGCTGTTTTTT
v_call: TRBV18; clone_size: NA; d_call: TRBD1; cdr3_length: 17; j_call: TRBJ1-3; cdr3_aa: CASSPQDRAISGNTIYF; cdr3_nt: TGTGCCAGCTCACCCCAGGACAGGGCTATATCTGGAAACACCATATATTTT
v_call: TRBV5-8; clone_size: few; d_call: NA; cdr3_length: 11; j_call: TRBJ2-3; cdr3_aa: CASSLEPSKYF; cdr3_nt: TGTGCCAGCAGCTTGGAACCTTCCAAGTATTTT
v_call: TRBV12-3/TRBV12-4; clone_size: NA; d_call: NA; cdr3_length: 12; j_call: TRBJ1-2; cdr3_aa: CASSSRAHGYTF; cdr3_nt: TGTGCCAGCAGTAGTAGGGCGCATGGCTACACCTTC
v_call: TRBV7-9; clone_size: NA; d_call: NA; cdr3_length: 12; j_call: TRBJ1-2; cdr3_aa: CASSLGSYGYTF; cdr3_nt: TGTGCCAGCAGCTTAGGGTCCTATGGCTACACCTTC
v_call: TRBV7-3; clone_size: NA; d_call: TRBD1; cdr3_length: 14; j_call: TRBJ2-2; cdr3_aa: CASSPDRGGRELFF; cdr3_nt: TGTGCCAGCAGCCCAGACAGGGGCGGTCGGGAGCTGTTTTTT
v_call: TRBV9; clone_size: NA; d_call: NA; cdr3_length: 15; j_call: TRBJ2-7; cdr3_aa: CASSVDQDRTYEQYF; cdr3_nt: TGTGCCAGCAGCGTAGACCAGGACAGAACCTACGAGCAGTACTTC
v_call: TRBV6-5; clone_size: NA; d_call: NA; cdr3_length: 14; j_call: TRBJ1-2; cdr3_aa: CASSYVQGLHGYTF; cdr3_nt: TGTGCCAGCAGTTACGTACAGGGATTGCATGGCTACACCTTC
v_call: TRBV4-1; clone_size: NA; d_call: TRBD1; cdr3_length: 14; j_call: TRBJ2-2; cdr3_aa: CASSQPGGTGELFF; cdr3_nt: TGCGCCAGCAGCCAACCAGGGGGCACCGGGGAGCTGTTTTTT
v_call: TRBV29-1; clone_size: NA; d_call: TRBD1; cdr3_length: 14; j_call: TRBJ1-1; cdr3_aa: CSVVYGTGYTEAFF; cdr3_nt: TGCAGCGTTGTGTATGGGACAGGGTACACTGAAGCTTTCTTT
v_call: TRBV24-1; clone_size: NA; d_call: NA; cdr3_length: 14; j_call: TRBJ2-1; cdr3_aa: CATSPGPLGNEQFF; cdr3_nt: TGTGCCACCAGTCCCGGGCCCCTCGGGAATGAGCAGTTCTTC
v_call: TRBV5-6; clone_size: NA; d_call: TRBD1; cdr3_length: 15; j_call: TRBJ1-1; cdr3_aa: CASSKYRGPNTEAFF; cdr3_nt: TGTGCCAGCAGCAAATACAGGGGCCCGAACACTGAAGCTTTCTTT
v_call: TRBV10-1; clone_size: NA; d_call: NA; cdr3_length: 11; j_call: TRBJ2-3; cdr3_aa: CASSDENTQYF; cdr3_nt: TGCGCCAGCAGTGACGAGAATACGCAGTATTTT
v_call: TRBV6-2/TRBV6-3; clone_size: NA; d_call: NA; cdr3_length: 13; j_call: TRBJ1-1; cdr3_aa: CASSSVGYTEAFF; cdr3_nt: TGTGCCAGCAGTTCCGTAGGGTACACTGAAGCTTTCTTT
v_call: TRBV24-1; clone_size: NA; d_call: TRBD1; cdr3_length: 15; j_call: TRBJ2-5; cdr3_aa: CATSRYRGPRETQYF; cdr3_nt: TGTGCCACCAGTCGTTACAGGGGGCCGCGGGAGACCCAGTACTTC
v_call: TRBV5-1; clone_size: NA; d_call: NA; cdr3_length: 14; j_call: TRBJ1-1; cdr3_aa: CASRHADRNTEAFF; cdr3_nt: TGCGCCAGCAGACACGCCGACAGGAACACTGAAGCTTTCTTT
v_call: TRBV10-3; clone_size: few; d_call: TRBD1; cdr3_length: 13; j_call: TRBJ1-6; cdr3_aa: CAVWTGGNSPLHF; cdr3_nt: TGTGCCGTGTGGACAGGGGGTAATTCACCCCTCCACTTT
v_call: TRBV10-3; clone_size: NA; d_call: TRBD1; cdr3_length: 16; j_call: TRBJ2-3; cdr3_aa: CAISAGTGRMTDTQYF; cdr3_nt: TGTGCCATCAGTGCCGGGACAGGGAGGATGACAGATACGCAGTATTTT
v_call: TRBV11-1; clone_size: NA; d_call: NA; cdr3_length: 14; j_call: TRBJ2-7; cdr3_aa: CASSSGTFAGEQYF; cdr3_nt: TGTGCCAGCAGCTCCGGGACTTTCGCGGGAGAGCAGTACTTC
v_call: TRBV6-2/TRBV6-3; clone_size: few; d_call: NA; cdr3_length: 12; j_call: TRBJ2-3; cdr3_aa: CASSYSKDTQYF; cdr3_nt: TGTGCCAGCAGTTACTCGAAAGATACGCAGTATTTT
v_call: TRBV6-6; clone_size: NA; d_call: TRBD1; cdr3_length: 14; j_call: TRBJ1-1; cdr3_aa: CASSYLDRDTEAFF; cdr3_nt: TGTGCCAGCAGTTATTTAGACAGGGACACTGAAGCTTTCTTT
v_call: TRBV7-9; clone_size: NA; d_call: TRBD1; cdr3_length: 15; j_call: TRBJ1-1; cdr3_aa: CASSSGGTGMTEAFF; cdr3_nt: TGTGCCAGCAGCTCCGGAGGGACAGGGATGACTGAAGCTTTCTTT
v_call: TRBV5-1; clone_size: NA; d_call: NA; cdr3_length: 12; j_call: TRBJ1-2; cdr3_aa: CASSLGQYGYTF; cdr3_nt: TGCGCCAGCAGCTTGGGACAGTATGGCTACACCTTC
v_call: TRBV6-2/TRBV6-3; clone_size: NA; d_call: TRBD2; cdr3_length: 16; j_call: TRBJ2-1; cdr3_aa: CASSWTWRGNNNEQFF; cdr3_nt: TGTGCCAGCAGTTGGACTTGGCGGGGGAACAACAATGAGCAGTTCTTC
v_call: TRBV3-1/TRBV3-2; clone_size: NA; d_call: NA; cdr3_length: 13; j_call: TRBJ1-1; cdr3_aa: CASSRGQPGEAFF; cdr3_nt: TGTGCCAGCAGCCGCGGACAGCCCGGTGAAGCTTTCTTT
v_call: TRBV19; clone_size: NA; d_call: NA; cdr3_length: 15; j_call: TRBJ2-6; cdr3_aa: CASSTRDSGANVLTF; cdr3_nt: TGTGCCAGTAGTACGCGGGACTCTGGGGCCAACGTCCTGACTTTC
v_call: TRBV9; clone_size: NA; d_call: TRBD1; cdr3_length: 14; j_call: TRBJ1-2; cdr3_aa: CASSVGQGNYGYTF; cdr3_nt: TGTGCCAGCAGCGTGGGACAGGGAAACTATGGCTACACCTTC
v_call: TRBV7-9; clone_size: once; d_call: NA; cdr3_length: 14; j_call: TRBJ1-1; cdr3_aa: CASSLLGADTEAFF; cdr3_nt: TGTGCCAGCAGCTTACTGGGGGCAGACACTGAAGCTTTCTTT
v_call: TRBV11-2; clone_size: NA; d_call: TRBD2; cdr3_length: 18; j_call: TRBJ2-1; cdr3_aa: CASSLDLKRGPRRGEQFF; cdr3_nt: TGTGCCAGCAGCTTAGATCTAAAGCGGGGGCCCCGTCGAGGTGAGCAGTTCTTC
v_call: TRBV19; clone_size: NA; d_call: NA; cdr3_length: 13; j_call: TRBJ2-7; cdr3_aa: CASSREVLREQYF; cdr3_nt: TGTGCCAGTAGTCGTGAAGTACTACGGGAGCAGTACTTC
v_call: TRBV5-1; clone_size: NA; d_call: NA; cdr3_length: 14; j_call: TRBJ1-6; cdr3_aa: CASSLDTNNSPLHF; cdr3_nt: TGCGCCAGCAGCCTGGACACCAATAATTCACCCCTCCACTTT
v_call: TRBV19; clone_size: NA; d_call: TRBD1; cdr3_length: 13; j_call: TRBJ1-2; cdr3_aa: CASSIRDSYGYTF; cdr3_nt: TGTGCCAGTAGTATCCGGGACAGCTATGGCTACACCTTC
v_call: TRBV6-6; clone_size: NA; d_call: NA; cdr3_length: 17; j_call: TRBJ2-6; cdr3_aa: CASSPRTRVFGANVLTF; cdr3_nt: TGTGCCAGCAGTCCCCGGACCCGGGTCTTTGGGGCCAACGTCCTGACTTTC
v_call: TRBV11-2; clone_size: NA; d_call: NA; cdr3_length: 13; j_call: TRBJ2-7; cdr3_aa: CASSVQGPYEQYF; cdr3_nt: TGTGCCAGCAGCGTCCAGGGTCCCTACGAGCAGTACTTC
v_call: TRBV27; clone_size: NA; d_call: NA; cdr3_length: 15; j_call: TRBJ1-1; cdr3_aa: CASSLNPGRTTEAFF; cdr3_nt: TGTGCCAGCAGTTTAAATCCAGGGCGGACCACTGAAGCTTTCTTT
v_call: TRBV10-2; clone_size: NA; d_call: TRBD1; cdr3_length: 16; j_call: TRBJ1-2; cdr3_aa: CASSDPPGQFPYGYTF; cdr3_nt: TGCGCCAGCAGTGACCCCCCGGGACAGTTTCCCTATGGCTACACCTTC
v_call: TRBV4-1; clone_size: NA; d_call: NA; cdr3_length: 14; j_call: TRBJ1-3; cdr3_aa: CASSQEVPGNTIYF; cdr3_nt: TGCGCCAGCAGCCAAGAGGTCCCTGGAAACACCATATATTTT
v_call: TRBV6-6; clone_size: NA; d_call: NA; cdr3_length: 16; j_call: TRBJ1-1; cdr3_aa: CASRNRDGSGNTEAFF; cdr3_nt: TGTGCCAGCAGAAATCGGGACGGGTCGGGTAACACTGAAGCTTTCTTT
v_call: TRBV5-4; clone_size: NA; d_call: TRBD2; cdr3_length: 16; j_call: TRBJ2-7; cdr3_aa: CASSLTSGGLSYEQYF; cdr3_nt: TGTGCCAGCAGCCTAACTAGCGGGGGGCTCTCCTACGAGCAGTACTTC
v_call: TRBV6-5; clone_size: NA; d_call: NA; cdr3_length: 15; j_call: TRBJ2-7; cdr3_aa: CASRDSVLGGYEQYF; cdr3_nt: TGTGCCAGCAGAGACAGTGTTCTTGGGGGGTACGAGCAGTACTTC
v_call: TRBV5-1; clone_size: NA; d_call: TRBD1; cdr3_length: 16; j_call: TRBJ1-6; cdr3_aa: CASSRDRESYNSPLHF; cdr3_nt: TGCGCCAGCAGCCGGGACAGGGAGTCCTATAATTCACCCCTCCACTTT
v_call: TRBV19; clone_size: NA; d_call: NA; cdr3_length: 15; j_call: TRBJ1-1; cdr3_aa: CASSIGQGASTEAFF; cdr3_nt: TGTGCCAGTAGTATAGGCCAGGGTGCGAGCACTGAAGCTTTCTTT
v_call: TRBV19; clone_size: once; d_call: NA; cdr3_length: 14; j_call: TRBJ2-7; cdr3_aa: CASSITASTYEQYF; cdr3_nt: TGTGCCAGTAGTATTACGGCATCAACCTACGAGCAGTACTTC
v_call: TRBV5-1; clone_size: NA; d_call: NA; cdr3_length: 17; j_call: TRBJ1-4; cdr3_aa: CASSLWGSGAANEKLFF; cdr3_nt: TGCGCCAGCAGCTTGTGGGGATCCGGGGCGGCTAATGAAAAACTGTTTTTT
v_call: TRBV23-1; clone_size: NA; d_call: NA; cdr3_length: 14; j_call: TRBJ1-2; cdr3_aa: CASKVTGATYGYTF; cdr3_nt: TGCGCCAGCAAGGTTACCGGGGCAACCTATGGCTACACCTTC
v_call: TRBV7-2; clone_size: NA; d_call: TRBD2; cdr3_length: 18; j_call: TRBJ2-3; cdr3_aa: CASSSTGTSGGARDTQYF; cdr3_nt: TGTGCCAGCAGCTCCACCGGGACTAGCGGGGGGGCCCGAGATACGCAGTATTTT
v_call: TRBV5-1; clone_size: NA; d_call: TRBD1; cdr3_length: 17; j_call: TRBJ1-1; cdr3_aa: CASSSIPGTGANTEAFF; cdr3_nt: TGCGCCAGCAGCTCCATTCCCGGGACAGGGGCTAACACTGAAGCTTTCTTT
v_call: TRBV2; clone_size: NA; d_call: NA; cdr3_length: 13; j_call: TRBJ1-1; cdr3_aa: CASRVPTVTEAFF; cdr3_nt: TGTGCCAGCAGGGTTCCGACGGTGACTGAAGCTTTCTTT
v_call: TRBV18; clone_size: NA; d_call: NA; cdr3_length: 12; j_call: TRBJ1-2; cdr3_aa: CASSPTAYGYTF; cdr3_nt: TGTGCCAGCTCACCGACGGCGTATGGCTACACCTTC
v_call: TRBV2; clone_size: few; d_call: NA; cdr3_length: 11; j_call: TRBJ1-2; cdr3_aa: CASRQGYGYTF; cdr3_nt: TGTGCCAGCAGGCAGGGCTATGGCTACACCTTC
v_call: TRBV6-5; clone_size: NA; d_call: NA; cdr3_length: 12; j_call: TRBJ2-2; cdr3_aa: CASTGYSGELFF; cdr3_nt: TGTGCCAGCACCGGTTATAGTGGGGAGCTGTTTTTT
v_call: TRBV5-1; clone_size: NA; d_call: NA; cdr3_length: 14; j_call: TRBJ1-2; cdr3_aa: CASSLGKDGYGYTF; cdr3_nt: TGCGCCAGCAGCTTGGGGAAGGACGGGTATGGCTACACCTTC
v_call: TRBV5-1; clone_size: NA; d_call: NA; cdr3_length: 15; j_call: TRBJ2-1; cdr3_aa: CASSLAGESYNEQFF; cdr3_nt: TGCGCCAGCAGCTTGGCCGGGGAATCCTACAATGAGCAGTTCTTC
v_call: TRBV19; clone_size: once; d_call: NA; cdr3_length: 14; j_call: TRBJ2-5; cdr3_aa: CASSIGGLQETQYF; cdr3_nt: TGTGCCAGTAGTATCGGGGGACTCCAAGAGACCCAGTACTTC
v_call: TRBV5-1; clone_size: NA; d_call: NA; cdr3_length: 12; j_call: TRBJ1-2; cdr3_aa: CASSFGRDGYTF; cdr3_nt: TGCGCCAGCAGCTTTGGCAGGGACGGCTACACCTTC
v_call: TRBV19; clone_size: NA; d_call: TRBD1; cdr3_length: 17; j_call: TRBJ2-1; cdr3_aa: CASSIREWTGAINEQFF; cdr3_nt: TGTGCCAGTAGTATACGGGAGTGGACAGGGGCTATCAATGAGCAGTTCTTC